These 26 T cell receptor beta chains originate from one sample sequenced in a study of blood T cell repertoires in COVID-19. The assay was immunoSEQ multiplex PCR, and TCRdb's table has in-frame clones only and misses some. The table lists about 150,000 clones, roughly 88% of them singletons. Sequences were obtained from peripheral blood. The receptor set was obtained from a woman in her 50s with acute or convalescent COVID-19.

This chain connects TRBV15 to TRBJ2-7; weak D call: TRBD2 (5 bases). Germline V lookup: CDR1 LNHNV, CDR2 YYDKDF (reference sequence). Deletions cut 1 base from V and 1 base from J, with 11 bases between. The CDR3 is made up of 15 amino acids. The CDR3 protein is CATSRGTGYSYEQYF. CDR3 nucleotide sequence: TGTGCCACCAGCAGAGGGACTGGATATTCCTACGAGCAGTACTTC.

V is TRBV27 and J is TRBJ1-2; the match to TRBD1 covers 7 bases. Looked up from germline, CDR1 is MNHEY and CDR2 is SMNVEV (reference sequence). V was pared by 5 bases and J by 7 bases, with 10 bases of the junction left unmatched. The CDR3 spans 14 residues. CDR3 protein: CASSTRNRGAGYTF. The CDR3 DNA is TGTGCCAGCAGTACTAGAAACAGGGGTGCTGGCTACACCTTC.

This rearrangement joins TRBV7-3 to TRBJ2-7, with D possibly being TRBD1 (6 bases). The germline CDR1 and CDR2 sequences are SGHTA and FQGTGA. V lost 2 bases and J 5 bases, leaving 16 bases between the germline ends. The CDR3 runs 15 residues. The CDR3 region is CASSLFGQGKHEQYF. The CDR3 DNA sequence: TGTGCCAGCAGCTTATTCGGCCAGGGGAAACACGAGCAGTACTTC. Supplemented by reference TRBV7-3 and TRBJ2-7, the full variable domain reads GAGVSQTPSNKVTEKGKYVELRCDPISGHTALYWYRQSLGQGPEFLIYFQGTGAADDSGLPNDRFFAVRPEGSVSTLKIQRTERGDSAVYLCASSLFGQGKHEQYFGPGTRLTVT.

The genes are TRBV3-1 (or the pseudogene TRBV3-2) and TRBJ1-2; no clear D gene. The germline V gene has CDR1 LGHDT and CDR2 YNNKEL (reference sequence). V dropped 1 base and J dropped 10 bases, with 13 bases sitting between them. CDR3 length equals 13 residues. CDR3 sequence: CASSQGAAVYYTF. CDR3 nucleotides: TGTGCCAGCAGCCAAGGGGCCGCAGTTTACTACACCTTC.

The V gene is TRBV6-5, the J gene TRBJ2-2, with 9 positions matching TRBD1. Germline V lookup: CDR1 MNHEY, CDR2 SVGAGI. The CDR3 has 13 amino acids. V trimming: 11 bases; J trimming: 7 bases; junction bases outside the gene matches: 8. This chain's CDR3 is CAGNRGQGGELFF. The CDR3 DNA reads TGTGCCGGAAACAGGGGGCAGGGCGGGGAGCTGTTTTTT.

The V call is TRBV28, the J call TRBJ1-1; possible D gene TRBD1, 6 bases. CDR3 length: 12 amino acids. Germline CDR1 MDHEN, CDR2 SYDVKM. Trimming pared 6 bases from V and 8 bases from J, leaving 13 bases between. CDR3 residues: CASRGGAGEAFF. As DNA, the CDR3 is TGTGCCAGCAGAGGGGGGGCAGGGGAAGCTTTCTTT.

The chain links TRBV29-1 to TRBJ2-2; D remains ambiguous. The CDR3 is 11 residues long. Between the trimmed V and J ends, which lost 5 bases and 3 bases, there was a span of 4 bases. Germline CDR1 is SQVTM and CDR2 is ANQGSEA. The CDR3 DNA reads TGCAGCGTTATATACACCGGGGAGCTGTTTTTT. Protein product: CSVIYTGELFF.

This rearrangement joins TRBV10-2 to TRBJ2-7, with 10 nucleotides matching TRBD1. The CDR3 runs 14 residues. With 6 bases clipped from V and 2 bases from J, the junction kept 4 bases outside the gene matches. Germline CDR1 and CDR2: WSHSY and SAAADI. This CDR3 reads CASRGDRGAYEQYF. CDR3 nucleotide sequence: TGCGCCAGCAGGGGGGACAGGGGCGCCTACGAGCAGTACTTC.

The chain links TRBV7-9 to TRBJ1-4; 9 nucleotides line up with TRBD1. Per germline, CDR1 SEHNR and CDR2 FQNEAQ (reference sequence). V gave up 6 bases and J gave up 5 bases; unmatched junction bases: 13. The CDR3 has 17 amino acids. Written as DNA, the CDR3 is TGTGCCAGCAGAGAGGGGGACAGGGTTTATCCCAATGAAAAACTGTTTTTT. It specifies CASREGDRVYPNEKLFF. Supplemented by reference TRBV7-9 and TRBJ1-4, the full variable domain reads DTGVSQNPRHKITKRGQNVTFRCDPISEHNRLYWYRQTLGQGPEFLTYFQNEAQLEKSRLLSDRFSAERPKGSFSTLEIQRTEQGDSAMYLCASREGDRVYPNEKLFFGSGTQLSVL.

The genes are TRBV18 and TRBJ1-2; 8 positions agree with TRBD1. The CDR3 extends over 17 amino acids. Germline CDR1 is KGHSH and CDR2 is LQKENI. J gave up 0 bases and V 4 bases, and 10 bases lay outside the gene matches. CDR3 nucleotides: TGTGCCAGCTCACAAGGGACAGGTTATACCTCTAACTATGGCTACACCTTC. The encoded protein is CASSQGTGYTSNYGYTF.

In nucleotides, the CDR3 is TGTGCCAGCAGTAGCGTGCGGCGGGAGGGAAATACCGGGGAGCTGTTTTTT. It encodes CASSSVRREGNTGELFF. The chain is built from TRBV27 and TRBJ2-2; TRBD2 matches at 9 bases. The junction had 12 bases not matched to a gene; V was cut back by 5 bases and J by 5 bases. CDR3 length: 17 amino acids. The germline V gene has CDR1 MNHEY and CDR2 SMNVEV (reference sequence).

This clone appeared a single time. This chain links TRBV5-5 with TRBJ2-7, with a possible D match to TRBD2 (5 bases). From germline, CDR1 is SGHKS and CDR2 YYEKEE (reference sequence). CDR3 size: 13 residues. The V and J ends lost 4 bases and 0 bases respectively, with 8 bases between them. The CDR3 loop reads CASSPAGSYEQYF. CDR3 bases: TGTGCCAGCAGCCCCGCGGGCTCCTACGAGCAGTACTTC.

Written as DNA, the CDR3 is TGCAGTGGACGGGATAATGAAAAACTGTTTTTT. It codes for CSGRDNEKLFF. This chain joins TRBV20-1 and TRBJ1-4; D is undetermined. V dropped 7 bases and J dropped 4 bases, with 7 bases sitting between them. From germline, CDR1 is DFQATT and CDR2 SNEGSKA (reference sequence). The CDR3 has 11 residues.

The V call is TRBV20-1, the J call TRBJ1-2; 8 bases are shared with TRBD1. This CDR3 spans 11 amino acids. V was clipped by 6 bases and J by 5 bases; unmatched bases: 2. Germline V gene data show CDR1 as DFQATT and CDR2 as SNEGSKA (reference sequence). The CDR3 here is CSAGQDYGYTF. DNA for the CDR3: TGCAGTGCGGGACAGGATTATGGCTACACCTTC.

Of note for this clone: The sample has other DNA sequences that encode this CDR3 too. The CDR3 loop reads CASSMVAGGPYEQYF. The CDR3 DNA is TGTGCCAGTAGTATGGTAGCGGGGGGACCCTACGAGCAGTACTTC. The chain recombines TRBV19 with TRBJ2-7, with TRBD2 identical over 10 bases. Looked up from germline, CDR1 is LNHDA and CDR2 is SQIVND (reference sequence). Unmatched junction bases numbered 4, after V lost 3 bases and J lost 2 bases. The CDR3 runs 15 residues. Drawing the rest from reference TRBV19 and TRBJ2-7, the complete variable domain is DGGITQSPKYLFRKEGQNVTLSCEQNLNHDAMYWYRQDPGQGLRLIYYSQIVNDFQKGDIAEGYSVSREKKESFPLTVTSAQKNPTAFYLCASSMVAGGPYEQYFGPGTRLTVT.

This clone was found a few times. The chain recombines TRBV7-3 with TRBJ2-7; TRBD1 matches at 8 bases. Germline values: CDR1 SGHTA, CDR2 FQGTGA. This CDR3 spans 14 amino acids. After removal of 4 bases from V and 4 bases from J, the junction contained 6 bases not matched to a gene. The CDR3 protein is CASSSGGFGYEQYF. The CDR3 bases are TGTGCCAGCAGCTCAGGGGGCTTCGGGTACGAGCAGTACTTC.

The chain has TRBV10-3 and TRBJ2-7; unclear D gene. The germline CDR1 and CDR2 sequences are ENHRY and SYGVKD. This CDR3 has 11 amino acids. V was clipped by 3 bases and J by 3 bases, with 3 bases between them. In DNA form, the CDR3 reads TGTGCCATCAGTGACCACTACGAGCAGTACTTC. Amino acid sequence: CAISDHYEQYF.

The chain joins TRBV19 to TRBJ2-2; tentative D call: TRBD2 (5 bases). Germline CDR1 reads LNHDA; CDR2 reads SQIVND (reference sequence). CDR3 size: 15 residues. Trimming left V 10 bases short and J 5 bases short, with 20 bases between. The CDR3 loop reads CATSPGVLRTGELFF. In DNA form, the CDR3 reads TGTGCCACCTCACCCGGGGTTCTGAGGACCGGGGAGCTGTTTTTT.

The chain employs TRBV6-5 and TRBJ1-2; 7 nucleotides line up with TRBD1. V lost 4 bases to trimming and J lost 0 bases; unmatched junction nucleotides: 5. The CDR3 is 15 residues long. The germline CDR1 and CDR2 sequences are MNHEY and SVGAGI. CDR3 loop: CASSLGRGANYGYTF. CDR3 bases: TGTGCCAGCAGTTTAGGCAGGGGGGCTAACTATGGCTACACCTTC.

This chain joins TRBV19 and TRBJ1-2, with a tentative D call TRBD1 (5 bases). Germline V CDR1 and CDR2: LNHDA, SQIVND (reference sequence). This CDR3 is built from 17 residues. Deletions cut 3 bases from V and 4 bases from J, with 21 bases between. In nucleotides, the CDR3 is TGTGCCAGTAGTATTGATCGGCAGGGAAGTTTCCTCTATGGCTACACCTTC. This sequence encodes CASSIDRQGSFLYGYTF.

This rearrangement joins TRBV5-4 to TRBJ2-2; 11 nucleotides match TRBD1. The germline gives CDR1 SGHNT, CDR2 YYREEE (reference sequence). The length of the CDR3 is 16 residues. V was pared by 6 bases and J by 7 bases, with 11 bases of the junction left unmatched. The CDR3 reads CASNQMDRGPGGELFF. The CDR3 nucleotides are TGTGCCAGCAACCAGATGGACAGGGGGCCTGGCGGGGAGCTGTTTTTT.

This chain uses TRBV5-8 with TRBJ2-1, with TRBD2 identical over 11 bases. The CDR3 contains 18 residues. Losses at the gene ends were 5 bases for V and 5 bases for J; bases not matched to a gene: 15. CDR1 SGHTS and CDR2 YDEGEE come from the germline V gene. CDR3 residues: CASSRRLAGRIGHNEQFF. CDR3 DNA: TGTGCCAGCAGTCGTAGACTAGCGGGACGCATCGGCCACAATGAGCAGTTCTTC.

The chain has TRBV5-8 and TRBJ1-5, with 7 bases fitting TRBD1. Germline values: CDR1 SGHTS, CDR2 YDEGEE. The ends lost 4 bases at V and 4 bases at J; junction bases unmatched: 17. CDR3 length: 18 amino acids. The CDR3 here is CASSTPLNLRDRNQPQHF. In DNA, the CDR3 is TGTGCCAGCAGCACCCCACTTAACCTCCGGGACAGAAATCAGCCCCAGCATTTT.

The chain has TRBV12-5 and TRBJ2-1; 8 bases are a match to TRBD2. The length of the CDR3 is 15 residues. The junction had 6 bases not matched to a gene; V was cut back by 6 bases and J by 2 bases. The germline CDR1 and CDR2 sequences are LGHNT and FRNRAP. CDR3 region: CASGGAGAAYNEQFF. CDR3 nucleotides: TGTGCTAGTGGGGGAGCGGGGGCCGCCTACAATGAGCAGTTCTTC.

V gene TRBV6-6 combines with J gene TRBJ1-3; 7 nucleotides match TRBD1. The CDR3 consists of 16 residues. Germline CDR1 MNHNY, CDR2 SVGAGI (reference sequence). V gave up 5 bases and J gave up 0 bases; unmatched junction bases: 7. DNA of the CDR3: TGTGCCAGCAGTACGGGGGACAGTCTCTCTGGAAACACCATATATTTT. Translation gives CASSTGDSLSGNTIYF.

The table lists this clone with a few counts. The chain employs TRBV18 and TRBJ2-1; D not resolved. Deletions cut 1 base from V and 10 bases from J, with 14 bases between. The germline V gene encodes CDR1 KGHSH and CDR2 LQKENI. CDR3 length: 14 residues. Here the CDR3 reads CASSPRPLAGEQFF. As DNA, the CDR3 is TGTGCCAGCTCACCACGTCCCTTGGCAGGAGAGCAGTTCTTC.